The source of this T cell receptor beta chain is a study of blood T cell repertoires in COVID-19. Overall study: The United States, Italy and Spain were the sources of the acute and convalescent COVID-19 samples.

Residents of 24 US areas, aged about 18 to 89 years, made up the participants. Self-reported history from a screening survey and questionnaire set each donor's cohort. In the study's own analysis: Reference gene primer amplification gave estimated nucleated cell counts. Sequencing was performed with immunoSEQ multiplex PCR; in TCRdb, only in-frame clones are kept and a portion is missing. V and J calls and clone size come straight from that table; D and trimming were deduced from the DNA. This sample has 150,000 to 200,000 clones, with approximately 86% found just once. V lost 1 base and J lost 2; bases outside the gene matches: 2. CDR1 is ENHRY, CDR2 SYGVKD, per germline. This CDR3 spans 14 amino acids.

The TCR sequence derives from an older woman with acute COVID-19. Sequencing used PBMCs or T cells enriched from blood (not recorded which). The rearrangement joins TRBV10-3 to TRBJ2-7, with 7 positions matching TRBD2. The CDR3 coding sequence is TGTGCCATCAGTGAGTTTCTAGCGGCCTACGAGCAGTACTTC. This translates into CAISEFLAAYEQYF.